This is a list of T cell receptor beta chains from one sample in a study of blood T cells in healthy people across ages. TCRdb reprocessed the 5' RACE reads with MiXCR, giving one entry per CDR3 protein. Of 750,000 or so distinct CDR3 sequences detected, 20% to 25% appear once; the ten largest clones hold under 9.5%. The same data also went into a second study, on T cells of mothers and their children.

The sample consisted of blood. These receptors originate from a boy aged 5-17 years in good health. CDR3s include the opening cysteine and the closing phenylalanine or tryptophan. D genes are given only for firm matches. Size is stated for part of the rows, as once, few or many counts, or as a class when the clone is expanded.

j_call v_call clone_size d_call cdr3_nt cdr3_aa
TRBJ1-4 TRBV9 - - TGTGCCAGCAGCCTAACGTCGGACGGAACAACTAATGAAAAACTGTTTTTT CASSLTSDGTTNEKLFF
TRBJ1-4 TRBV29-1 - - TGCAGCGCAGGGGTTTGGAATGAAAAACTGTTTTTT CSAGVWNEKLFF
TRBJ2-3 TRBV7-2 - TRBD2 TGTGCCAGCAGCCCCAGGTGGCTAGCGGGAAGAGATACGCAGTATTTT CASSPRWLAGRDTQYF
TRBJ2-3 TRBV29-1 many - TGCAGCGTGGTCGTCGTGGGCCGGACGTGGGTAGATACGCAGTATTTT CSVVVVGRTWVDTQYF
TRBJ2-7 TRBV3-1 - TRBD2 TGTGCCTGCAGCCCGGGACTAGCGGGCTACGAGCAGTACTTC CACSPGLAGYEQYF
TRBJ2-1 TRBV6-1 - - TGTGCCAGCAGTGATGAAGATCCCAATGAGCAGTTCTTC CASSDEDPNEQFF
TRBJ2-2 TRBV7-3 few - TGTGCCAGCAGCTTAAAGGGGTACACCGGGGAGCTGTTTTTT CASSLKGYTGELFF
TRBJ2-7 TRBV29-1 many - TGCAGCGTTGTGCGGGACAGAGCCTACGAGCAGTACTTC CSVVRDRAYEQYF
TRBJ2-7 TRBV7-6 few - TGTGCCAGCAGCCGTACCGACAGAGGGTACGAGCAGTACTTC CASSRTDRGYEQYF
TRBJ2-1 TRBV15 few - TGTGCCACCAGCAGCGGACTAATCGGGGAGCAGTTCTTC CATSSGLIGEQFF
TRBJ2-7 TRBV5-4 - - TGTGCCAGCAGCTCGGGACGGTCCCACGAGCAGTACTTC CASSSGRSHEQYF
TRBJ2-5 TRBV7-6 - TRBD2 TGTGCCAGCACGGGGGGGGCCCAACAAGAGACCCAGTACTTC CASTGGAQQETQYF
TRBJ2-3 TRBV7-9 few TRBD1 TGTGCCAGCACCTTCGGGACAGGGGGCACAGATACGCAGTATTTT CASTFGTGGTDTQYF
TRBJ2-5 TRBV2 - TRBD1 TGTGCCAGCAGTGAAGCCCTGACAGGGGCCCAAGAGACCCAGTACTTC CASSEALTGAQETQYF
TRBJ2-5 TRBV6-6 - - TGTGCCAGCAGTTACGATCTCCAAGAGACCCAGTACTTC CASSYDLQETQYF
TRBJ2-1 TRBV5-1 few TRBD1 TGCGCCAGCAGCCCACCGAGGGGGCCCTACAATGAGCAGTTCTTC CASSPPRGPYNEQFF
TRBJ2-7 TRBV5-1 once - TGCGCCAGCAGCTCGCAGGGGTTATGGAACGAGCAGTACTTC CASSSQGLWNEQYF
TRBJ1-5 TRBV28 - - TGTGCCAGCAGTCCCGGGACCCTAGGGGATCAGCCCCAGCATTTT CASSPGTLGDQPQHF
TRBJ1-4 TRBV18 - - TGTGCCAGCTCACCACCGTTAGAGGGTGGCAGCCCTAATGAAAAACTGTTTTTT CASSPPLEGGSPNEKLFF
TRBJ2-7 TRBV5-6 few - TGTGCCAGCAGCCGGGGGAGCGGAGCCTACGAGCAGTACTTC CASSRGSGAYEQYF
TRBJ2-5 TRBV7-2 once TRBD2 TGTGCCAGCAGCGCGATAGCGGGGGGCGGGGAGACCCAGTACTTC CASSAIAGGGETQYF
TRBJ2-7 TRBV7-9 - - TGTGCCAGCAGCGCGTCCGGGATAAACTCCTACGAGCAGTACTTC CASSASGINSYEQYF
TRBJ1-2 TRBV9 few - TGTGCCAGCAGCGTAGGGACGGACTCAGGCTACACCTTC CASSVGTDSGYTF
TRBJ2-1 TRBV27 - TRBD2 TGTGCCAGCAGAACCCTAGCGGGAAGATACAATGAGCAGTTCTTC CASRTLAGRYNEQFF
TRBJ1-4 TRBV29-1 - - TGCAGCGTTGTCGTCGCTGTCGGACAGAATGAAAAACTGTTTTTT CSVVVAVGQNEKLFF
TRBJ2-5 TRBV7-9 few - TGTGCCAGCAGCCCCCCCGGGACTTCTAAAGAGACCCAGTACTTC CASSPPGTSKETQYF
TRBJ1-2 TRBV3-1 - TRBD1 TGTGCCAGCAGCCAAGCACCGGACAGGGCCTATGGCTACACCTTC CASSQAPDRAYGYTF
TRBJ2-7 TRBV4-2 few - TGTACCAGCAGCCTCCCCGGCAGGGACTACGAGCAGTACTTC CTSSLPGRDYEQYF
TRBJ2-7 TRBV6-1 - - TGTGCCAGCAGTTTGACGGGAGTGAACGACGAGCAGTACTTC CASSLTGVNDEQYF